The 26 T cell receptor beta chains presented below share a single source sample, sequenced in a study of lymphopenia after photon versus proton radiotherapy. Assay: immunoSEQ multiplex PCR; the TCRdb copy retains only in-frame clones and omits some. The data show tens of thousands of clones, about 86% seen once. The specimen was peripheral blood, collected from a patient treated with proton-based radiotherapy. All receptors derive from a woman in her 70s with pancreatic cancer. Some clones in this sample may be carry-over from other donors' samples.

This chain connects TRBV9 to TRBJ2-3, with 8 bases that match TRBD2. The V segment lost 0 bases and the J segment 5 bases; nucleotides outside the gene matches: 8. The germline gives CDR1 SGDLS, CDR2 YYNGEE. This CDR3 has 16 residues. The CDR3, as DNA: TGTGCCAGCAGCGTAGAACTAGGTCTAGCGGGAGATACGCAGTATTTT. The encoded protein is CASSVELGLAGDTQYF.

This sequence joins TRBV7-2 and TRBJ1-1, with 7 positions matching TRBD1. CDR3 length: 15 amino acids. Germline V gives CDR1 SGHTA, CDR2 FQGNSA. With 5 bases clipped from V and 3 bases from J, the junction kept 9 bases outside the gene matches. The CDR3 DNA reads as TGTGCCAGCAGCGCAAACAGGGGAGGGTACACTGAAGCTTTCTTT. This codes for CASSANRGGYTEAFF.

The rearrangement uses TRBV6-1 and TRBJ1-5; TRBD1 is a possible D gene (5 bases). The CDR3 is made up of 16 amino acids. V was cut by 2 bases and J by 1 base, with 12 bases left in between. Germline CDR1 is MNHNS and CDR2 is SASEGT. The CDR3 nucleotides read TGTGCCAGCAGTGAACTTAGGGGCGCGAGCAATCAGCCCCAGCATTTT. Its translation is CASSELRGASNQPQHF.

This clone was counted once. The chain combines TRBV15 with TRBJ1-4; possible D gene TRBD1, 6 bases. This CDR3 is built from 15 residues. Trimming took off 5 bases at V and 7 bases at J, with 17 bases between the two ends. Per the germline V gene, CDR1 is LNHNV and CDR2 is YYDKDF (reference sequence). CDR3 in amino acids: CATSRRGSGGEKLFF. Here the CDR3 DNA reads TGTGCCACCAGCCGCAGGGGTAGTGGGGGTGAAAAACTGTTTTTT.

This clone was observed a few times. CDR3 in amino acids: CASYTTASGANVLTF. The CDR3 DNA reads TGTGCCAGCTATACCACAGCCTCTGGGGCCAACGTCCTGACTTTC. The chain combines TRBV27 with TRBJ2-6; D gene uncertain. Germline V gene data show CDR1 as MNHEY and CDR2 as SMNVEV (reference sequence). The V end lost 8 bases, the J end lost 0 bases, and 11 bases lay between the germline ends. The CDR3 sequence is 15 residues long.

The gene calls are TRBV4-1 and TRBJ1-5; D is ambiguous. Trimming took off 2 bases at V and 0 bases at J, with 2 bases between the two ends. Germline V gene lookup returns CDR1 MGHRA and CDR2 YSYEKL. The CDR3 spans 13 residues. The DNA for the CDR3 is TGCGCCAGCAGCCAAAATAGCAATCAGCCCCAGCATTTT. Its protein is CASSQNSNQPQHF.

The J gene is TRBJ1-2, the V gene TRBV5-6; the D gene is possibly TRBD1 (5 bases). The V end lost 0 bases, the J end lost 0 bases, and 12 bases lay between the germline ends. The V gene's germline CDR1 is SGHDT and CDR2 YYEEEE. The CDR3 runs to 16 residues. The CDR3 loop is CASSLGHRRANYGYTF. CDR3 coding DNA: TGTGCCAGCAGCTTGGGCCACAGGAGAGCTAACTATGGCTACACCTTC.

The sample holds one count of this clone. The chain carries TRBV7-9 and TRBJ2-2; 7 bases are a match to TRBD1. The CDR3 is made up of 17 amino acids. CDR1 and CDR2 from the germline V gene are SEHNR and FQNEAQ (reference sequence). V gave up 4 bases and J gave up 3 bases; unmatched junction bases: 11. The CDR3 reads CASSSTRTGTDTGELFF. The CDR3, as DNA: TGTGCCAGCAGCTCAACGCGGACAGGAACCGACACCGGGGAGCTGTTTTTT.

V usage is TRBV5-4 and J usage is TRBJ1-1; 9 bases are a match to TRBD1. V lost 2 bases, J lost 0 bases, and 2 bases stayed unmatched. CDR1 is SGHNT and CDR2 is YYREEE in the germline V gene (reference sequence). CDR3 length equals 15 residues. CDR3 nucleotides: TGTGCCAGCAGCTTTGGGGACAGGGTGAACACTGAAGCTTTCTTT. Translated: CASSFGDRVNTEAFF.

This chain links TRBV19 with TRBJ1-1; the match to TRBD1 covers 10 bases. V lost 4 bases, J lost 4 bases, and 0 bases stayed unmatched. The CDR3 is 13 amino acids. From germline, CDR1 is LNHDA and CDR2 SQIVND (reference sequence). The DNA for the CDR3 is TGTGCCAGTAGTAGGACAGGGGGCACTGAAGCTTTCTTT. Translated: CASSRTGGTEAFF.

The chain recombines TRBV2 with TRBJ2-7; tentatively, D is TRBD1 (6 bases). CDR1 is SNHLY and CDR2 is FYNNEI in the germline V gene. Deletions cut 6 bases from V and 3 bases from J, with 18 bases between. The CDR3 is 15 amino acids. Written as DNA, the CDR3 is TGTGCCAGCAGAGCTCGTGGGACAAGGATCTACGAGCAGTACTTC. This codes for CASRARGTRIYEQYF.

The rearrangement uses TRBV4-1 and TRBJ2-7; either TRBD1 or TRBD2 may supply D (5 bases each). The CDR3 sequence is 15 residues long. CDR1 and CDR2 (germline): MGHRA, YSYEKL. V was pared by 0 bases and J by 4 bases, with 13 bases between. CDR3 in DNA: TGCGCCAGCAGCCAAGAACCAGGGAGCAAATACGAGCAGTACTTC. It encodes CASSQEPGSKYEQYF.

V usage is TRBV2 and J usage is TRBJ2-5, with TRBD2 identical over 12 bases. The CDR3 is made up of 16 amino acids. Germline V lookup: CDR1 SNHLY, CDR2 FYNNEI. Trimming removed 2 bases from V and 5 bases from J; junction bases left unmatched: 6. CDR3 sequence reads: CASSESLAGGGETQYF. CDR3 nucleotide sequence: TGTGCCAGCAGTGAAAGCCTAGCGGGAGGGGGGGAGACCCAGTACTTC.

The genes are TRBV18 and TRBJ2-3; D not certain. Trimming shortened V by 2 bases and J by 2 bases, and 11 bases separated the two germline ends. The CDR3 length is 15 residues. Germline CDR1 KGHSH, CDR2 LQKENI. The CDR3 DNA reads as TGTGCCAGCTCACCAGGGTCCCTGGTCACAGATACGCAGTATTTT. Encoded protein: CASSPGSLVTDTQYF.

The chain has TRBV27 and TRBJ2-7; 7 nucleotides agree with TRBD1. This CDR3 contains 14 residues. Germline assignment: CDR1 MNHEY and CDR2 SMNVEV (reference sequence). J gave up 5 bases and V 3 bases, and 7 bases lay outside the gene matches. The CDR3 DNA reads TGTGCCAGCAGTTTCTCCACAGGGGTCGACGAGCAGTACTTC. This codes for CASSFSTGVDEQYF.

The rearrangement joins TRBV27 to TRBJ2-6; tentatively, D is TRBD1 (6 bases). Trimming removed 6 bases from V and 0 bases from J, with 9 bases in between. Germline V gene lookup returns CDR1 MNHEY and CDR2 SMNVEV (reference sequence). This CDR3 comprises 15 residues. This chain's CDR3 is CASSRTDSGANVLTF. CDR3 bases: TGTGCCAGCAGCCGGACAGACTCTGGGGCCAACGTCCTGACTTTC.

The chain employs TRBV6-5 and TRBJ1-1; D remains ambiguous. CDR3 length: 14 residues. Trimming stripped 8 bases from V and 6 bases from J, with 19 bases between. Per germline, CDR1 MNHEY and CDR2 SVGAGI. CDR3 DNA sequence: TGTGCCAGCCATTCGCTCACGTCGGCGTCTGAAGCTTTCTTT. This codes for CASHSLTSASEAFF.

This sequence joins TRBV11-2 and TRBJ2-7; D gene unclear. CDR1 SGHAT and CDR2 FQNNGV come from the germline V gene. Trimming pared 3 bases from V and 1 base from J, leaving 19 bases between. This CDR3 has 17 amino acids. The DNA for the CDR3 is TGTGCCAGCAGCTTCCATCTCGGGCAGGCGATGTCCTACGAGCAGTACTTC. Protein product: CASSFHLGQAMSYEQYF.

V is TRBV5-1 and J is TRBJ1-6; 7 bases line up with TRBD1. CDR1 is SGHRS, CDR2 YFSETQ, per germline. The CDR3 totals 15 residues. V shed 4 bases and J 9 bases; nucleotides not matched to a gene: 10. The CDR3 loop is CASSPRQGVSSPLHF. As DNA, the CDR3 is TGCGCCAGCAGCCCTAGACAGGGTGTATCTTCACCCCTCCACTTT.

The V call is TRBV6-7, the J call TRBJ1-4; no reliable D call. TRBV6-7 qualifies as an ORF whose function is uncertain. The CDR3 extends over 16 amino acids. Trimming left V 1 base short and J 4 bases short, with 13 bases between. The CDR3 DNA follows: TGTGCCAGCAGTTACTTATTAGCAGGCTATAATGAAAAACTGTTTTTT. This encodes CASSYLLAGYNEKLFF.

The J gene is TRBJ2-6, the V gene TRBV27; tentative D call: TRBD1 (5 bases). This CDR3 is built from 14 residues. The V gene lost 8 bases and the J gene lost 0 bases, with 8 bases spanning the gap. CDR1 and CDR2 from the germline V gene are MNHEY and SMNVEV (reference sequence). The CDR3: CASGALSGANVLTF. The CDR3 DNA reads TGTGCCAGCGGGGCCCTCTCTGGGGCCAACGTCCTGACTTTC.

The gene calls are TRBV7-2 and TRBJ2-7; possible D gene TRBD2, 5 bases. Germline V gives CDR1 SGHTA, CDR2 FQGNSA. The CDR3 contains 14 residues. Trimming pared 3 bases from V and 0 bases from J, leaving 9 bases between. This CDR3 reads CASSFPGSSYEQYF. The CDR3 DNA reads TGTGCCAGCAGCTTTCCGGGATCCTCCTACGAGCAGTACTTC.

The rearrangement links TRBV28 to TRBJ2-2, with TRBD2 identical over 13 bases. V was pared by 4 bases and J by 7 bases, with 3 bases of the junction left unmatched. The CDR3 extends over 15 amino acids. CDR1 and CDR2 from the germline V gene are MDHEN and SYDVKM. DNA for the CDR3: TGTGCCAGCAGTTCAAGACTAGCGGGAGGCGGGGAGCTGTTTTTT. It codes for CASSSRLAGGGELFF.

This rearrangement joins TRBV19 to TRBJ2-2; D gene ambiguous. Trimming cost V 2 bases and J 1 base, with 5 bases left between them. This CDR3 spans 14 amino acids. CDR1 and CDR2 from the germline V gene are LNHDA and SQIVND (reference sequence). CDR3: CASSIRQNTGELFF. In nucleotides, the CDR3 is TGTGCCAGTAGTATAAGGCAGAACACCGGGGAGCTGTTTTTT. Combining the CDR3 with reference TRBV19 and TRBJ2-2 gives the whole variable domain DGGITQSPKYLFRKEGQNVTLSCEQNLNHDAMYWYRQDPGQGLRLIYYSQIVNDFQKGDIAEGYSVSREKKESFPLTVTSAQKNPTAFYLCASSIRQNTGELFFGEGSRLTVL.

The chain uses TRBV4-2 and TRBJ1-2, with 8 nucleotides matching TRBD1. The CDR3 is 17 residues long. Germline-derived CDR1 and CDR2 are LGHNA and YNFKEQ. V lost 0 bases to trimming and J lost 2 bases; unmatched junction nucleotides: 8. The CDR3 DNA is TGTGCCAGCAGCCAAGATCAGACAGGGGCGCTCAACTATGGCTACACCTTC. Protein product: CASSQDQTGALNYGYTF.

The chain recombines TRBV15 with TRBJ2-7, with a possible D match to TRBD1 (6 bases). Trimming pared 0 bases from V and 4 bases from J, leaving 13 bases between. Germline-derived CDR1 and CDR2 are LNHNV and YYDKDF (reference sequence). The CDR3 covers 15 residues. CDR3 in amino acids: CATSRDRVTGYEQYF. Here the CDR3 DNA reads TGTGCCACCAGCAGAGATAGGGTGACAGGATACGAGCAGTACTTC.